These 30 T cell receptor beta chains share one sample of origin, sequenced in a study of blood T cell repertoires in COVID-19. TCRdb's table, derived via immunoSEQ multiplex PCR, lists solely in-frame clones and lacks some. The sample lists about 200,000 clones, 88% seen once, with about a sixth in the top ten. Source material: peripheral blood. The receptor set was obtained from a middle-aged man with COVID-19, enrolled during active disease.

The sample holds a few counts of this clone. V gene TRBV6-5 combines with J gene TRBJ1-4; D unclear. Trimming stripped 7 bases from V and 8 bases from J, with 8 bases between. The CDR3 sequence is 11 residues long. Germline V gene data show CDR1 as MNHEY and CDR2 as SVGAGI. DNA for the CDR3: TGTGCCAGCAAGCAAGAAGAAAAACTGTTTTTT. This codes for CASKQEEKLFF.

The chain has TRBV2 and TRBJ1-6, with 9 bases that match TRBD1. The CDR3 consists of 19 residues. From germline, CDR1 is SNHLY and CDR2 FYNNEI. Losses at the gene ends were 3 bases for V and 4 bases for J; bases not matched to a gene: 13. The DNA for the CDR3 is TGTGCCAGCAGTGAGCCGGGACAGGGCGTGGCGGCTTATAATTCACCCCTCCACTTT. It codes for CASSEPGQGVAAYNSPLHF.

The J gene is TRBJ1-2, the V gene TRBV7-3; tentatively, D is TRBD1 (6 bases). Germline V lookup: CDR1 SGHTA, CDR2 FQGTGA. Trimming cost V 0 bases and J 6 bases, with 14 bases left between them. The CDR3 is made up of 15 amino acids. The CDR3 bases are TGTGCCAGCAGCTTAACGCCGCCAGGGGTGGATGGCTACACCTTC. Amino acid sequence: CASSLTPPGVDGYTF.

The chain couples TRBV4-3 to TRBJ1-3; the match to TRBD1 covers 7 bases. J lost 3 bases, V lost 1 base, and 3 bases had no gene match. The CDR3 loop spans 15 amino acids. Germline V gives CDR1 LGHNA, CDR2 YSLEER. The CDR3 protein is CASSQGQGGGNTIYF. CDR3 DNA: TGCGCCAGCAGCCAAGGACAGGGCGGTGGAAACACCATATATTTT.

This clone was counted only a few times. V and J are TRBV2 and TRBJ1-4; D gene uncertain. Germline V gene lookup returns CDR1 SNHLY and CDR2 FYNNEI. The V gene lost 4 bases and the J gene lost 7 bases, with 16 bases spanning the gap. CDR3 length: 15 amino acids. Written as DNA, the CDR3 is TGTGCCAGCAGTGGCCGCTCCGGGGTTCCTGAAAAACTGTTTTTT. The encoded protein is CASSGRSGVPEKLFF.

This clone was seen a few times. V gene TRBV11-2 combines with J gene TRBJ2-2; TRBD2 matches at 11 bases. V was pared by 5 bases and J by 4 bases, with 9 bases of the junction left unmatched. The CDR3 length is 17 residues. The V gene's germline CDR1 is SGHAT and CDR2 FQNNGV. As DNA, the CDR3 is TGTGCCAGCAGCCCAGGACTAGCGGGTAGCGGCACCGGGGAGCTGTTTTTT. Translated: CASSPGLAGSGTGELFF.

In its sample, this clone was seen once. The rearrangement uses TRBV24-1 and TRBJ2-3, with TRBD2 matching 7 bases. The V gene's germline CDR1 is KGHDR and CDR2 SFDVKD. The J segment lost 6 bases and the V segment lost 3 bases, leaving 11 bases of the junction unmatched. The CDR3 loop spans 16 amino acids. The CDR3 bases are TGTGCCACCAGTGATCATGGCAGCGGGGCATTGGATACGCAGTATTTT. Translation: CATSDHGSGALDTQYF.

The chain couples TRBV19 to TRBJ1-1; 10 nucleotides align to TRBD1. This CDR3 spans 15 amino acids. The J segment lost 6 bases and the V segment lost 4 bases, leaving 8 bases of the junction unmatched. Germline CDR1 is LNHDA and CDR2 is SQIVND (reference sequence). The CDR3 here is CASSRTGGDLPEAFF. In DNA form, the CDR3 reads TGTGCCAGTAGTAGGACAGGGGGTGACCTCCCTGAAGCTTTCTTT.

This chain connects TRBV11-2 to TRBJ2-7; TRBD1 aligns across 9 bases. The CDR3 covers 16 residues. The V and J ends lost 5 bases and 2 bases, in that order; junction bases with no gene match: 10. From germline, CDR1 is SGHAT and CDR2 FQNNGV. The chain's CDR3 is CASSRTGQGGPYEQYF. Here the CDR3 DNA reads TGTGCCAGCAGCCGCACGGGACAGGGTGGTCCCTACGAGCAGTACTTC.

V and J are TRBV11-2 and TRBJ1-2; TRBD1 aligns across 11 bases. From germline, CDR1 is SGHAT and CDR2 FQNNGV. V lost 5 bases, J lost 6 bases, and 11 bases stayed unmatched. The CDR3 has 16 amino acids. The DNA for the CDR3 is TGTGCCAGCAGCACCCTCGGGGACAGGGGGTTGGATGGCTACACCTTC. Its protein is CASSTLGDRGLDGYTF. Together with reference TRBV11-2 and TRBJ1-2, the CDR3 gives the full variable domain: EAGVAQSPRYKIIEKRQSVAFWCNPISGHATLYWYQQILGQGPKLLIQFQNNGVVDDSQLPKDRFSAERLKGVDSTLKIQPAKLEDSAVYLCASSTLGDRGLDGYTFGSGTRLTVV.

CDR3 loop: CASSVGAGAYNEQFF. For the CDR3, the DNA is TGTGCCAGCAGCGTAGGAGCGGGAGCCTACAATGAGCAGTTCTTC. The V gene is TRBV9, the J gene TRBJ2-1; TRBD2 matches 8 bases. V lost 0 bases, J lost 2 bases, and 1 base stayed unmatched. The CDR3 totals 15 residues. Germline V gene lookup returns CDR1 SGDLS and CDR2 YYNGEE.

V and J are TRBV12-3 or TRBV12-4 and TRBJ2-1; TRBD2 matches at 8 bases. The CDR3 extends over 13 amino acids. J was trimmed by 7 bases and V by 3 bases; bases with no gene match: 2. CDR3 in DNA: TGTGCCAGCAGTTTTATAGCGGGGAATGAGCAGTTCTTC. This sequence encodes CASSFIAGNEQFF.

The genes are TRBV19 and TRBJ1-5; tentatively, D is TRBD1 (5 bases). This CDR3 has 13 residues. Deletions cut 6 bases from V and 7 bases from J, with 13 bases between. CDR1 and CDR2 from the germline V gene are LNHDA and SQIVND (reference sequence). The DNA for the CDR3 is TGTGCCAGTAGCCCCAGGGTGCGACAGCCCCAGCATTTT. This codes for CASSPRVRQPQHF. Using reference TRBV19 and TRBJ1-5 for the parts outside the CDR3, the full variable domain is DGGITQSPKYLFRKEGQNVTLSCEQNLNHDAMYWYRQDPGQGLRLIYYSQIVNDFQKGDIAEGYSVSREKKESFPLTVTSAQKNPTAFYLCASSPRVRQPQHFGDGTRLSIL.

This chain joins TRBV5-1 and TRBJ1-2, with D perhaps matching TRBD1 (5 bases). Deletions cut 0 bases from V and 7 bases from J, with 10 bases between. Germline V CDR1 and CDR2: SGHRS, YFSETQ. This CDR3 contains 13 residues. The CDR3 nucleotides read TGCGCCAGCAGCTTGGATGCGGGACGTGGCTACACCTTC. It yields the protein CASSLDAGRGYTF.

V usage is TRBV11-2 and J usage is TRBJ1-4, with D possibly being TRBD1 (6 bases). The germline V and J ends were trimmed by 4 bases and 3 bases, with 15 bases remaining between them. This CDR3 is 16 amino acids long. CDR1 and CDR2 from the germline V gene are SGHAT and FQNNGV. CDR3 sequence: CASSSLTGSPNEKLFF. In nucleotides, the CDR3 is TGTGCCAGCAGCTCGCTAACAGGGTCGCCTAATGAAAAACTGTTTTTT.

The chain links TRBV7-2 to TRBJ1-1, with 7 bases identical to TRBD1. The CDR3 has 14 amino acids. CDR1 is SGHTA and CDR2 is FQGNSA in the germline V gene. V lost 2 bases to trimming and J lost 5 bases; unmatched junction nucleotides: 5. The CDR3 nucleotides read TGTGCCAGCAGCTTAAGGTCAGGGGGTACTGAAGCTTTCTTT. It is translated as CASSLRSGGTEAFF.

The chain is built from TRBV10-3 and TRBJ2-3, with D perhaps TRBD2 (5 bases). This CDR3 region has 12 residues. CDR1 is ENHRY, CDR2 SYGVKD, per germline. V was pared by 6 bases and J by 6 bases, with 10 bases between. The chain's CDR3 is CAISSGRDTQYF. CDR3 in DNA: TGTGCCATCAGCAGCGGCAGGGATACGCAGTATTTT.

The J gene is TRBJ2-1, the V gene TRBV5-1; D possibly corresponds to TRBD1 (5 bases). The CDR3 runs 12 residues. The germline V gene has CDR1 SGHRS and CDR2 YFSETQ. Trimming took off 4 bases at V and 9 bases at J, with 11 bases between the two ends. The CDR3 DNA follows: TGCGCCAGCAGCGCAACAGGCCTTGAGCAGTTCTTC. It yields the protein CASSATGLEQFF.

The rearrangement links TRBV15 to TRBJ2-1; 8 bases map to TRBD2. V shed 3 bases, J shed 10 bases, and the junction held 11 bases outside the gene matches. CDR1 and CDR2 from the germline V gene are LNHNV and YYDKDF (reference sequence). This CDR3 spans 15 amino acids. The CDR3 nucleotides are TGTGCCACCAGCAGCCTACTAGCGGAAGCGGTAGAGCAGTTCTTC. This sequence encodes CATSSLLAEAVEQFF.

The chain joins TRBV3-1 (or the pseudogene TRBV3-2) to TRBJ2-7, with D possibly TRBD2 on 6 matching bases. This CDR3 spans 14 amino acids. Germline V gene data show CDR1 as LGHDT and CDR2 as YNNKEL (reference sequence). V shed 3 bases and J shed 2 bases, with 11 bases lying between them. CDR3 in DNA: TGTGCCAGCAGCCATGGTAGCGGTACCTACGAGCAGTACTTC. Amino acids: CASSHGSGTYEQYF.

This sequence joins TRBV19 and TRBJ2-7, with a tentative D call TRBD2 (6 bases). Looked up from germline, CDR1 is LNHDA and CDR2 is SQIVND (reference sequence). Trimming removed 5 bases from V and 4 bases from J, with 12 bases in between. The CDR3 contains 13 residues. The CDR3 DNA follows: TGTGCCAGTAGTCCCGGAGGGAGATACGAGCAGTACTTC. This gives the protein CASSPGGRYEQYF.

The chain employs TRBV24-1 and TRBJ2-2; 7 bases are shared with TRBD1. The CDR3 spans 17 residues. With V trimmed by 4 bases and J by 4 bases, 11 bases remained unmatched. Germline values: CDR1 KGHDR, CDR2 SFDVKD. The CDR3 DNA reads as TGTGCCACCAGTGACACGGGACAGTACGGTCCCACCGGGGAGCTGTTTTTT. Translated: CATSDTGQYGPTGELFF.

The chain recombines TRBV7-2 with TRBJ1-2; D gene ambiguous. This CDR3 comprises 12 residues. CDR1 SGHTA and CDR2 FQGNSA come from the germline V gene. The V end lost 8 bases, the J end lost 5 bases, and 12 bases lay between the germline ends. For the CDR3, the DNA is TGTGCCAGCCGGAAGTGGGAGTATGGCTACACCTTC. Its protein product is CASRKWEYGYTF.

The CDR3 here is CASSEVLAGDPFF. CDR3 nucleotides: TGTGCCAGCAGTGAAGTTTTAGCGGGAGATCCGTTCTTC. The genes are TRBV6-1 and TRBJ2-1, with 9 bases matching TRBD2. CDR1 is MNHNS, CDR2 SASEGT, per germline. CDR3 size: 13 residues. Trimming removed 1 base from V and 15 bases from J; junction bases left unmatched: 7.

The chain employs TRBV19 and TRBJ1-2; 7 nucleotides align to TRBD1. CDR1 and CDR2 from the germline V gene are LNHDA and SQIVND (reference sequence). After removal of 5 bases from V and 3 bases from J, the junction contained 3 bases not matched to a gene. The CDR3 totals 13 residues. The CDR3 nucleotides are TGTGCCAGTAGTTCAACAGGGGACTATGGCTACACCTTC. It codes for CASSSTGDYGYTF.

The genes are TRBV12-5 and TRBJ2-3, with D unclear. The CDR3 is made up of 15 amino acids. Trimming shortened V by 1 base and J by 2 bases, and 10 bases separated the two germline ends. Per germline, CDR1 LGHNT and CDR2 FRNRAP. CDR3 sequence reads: CASGLGGTNTDTQYF. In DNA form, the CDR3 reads TGTGCTAGTGGTTTGGGCGGAACCAACACAGATACGCAGTATTTT.

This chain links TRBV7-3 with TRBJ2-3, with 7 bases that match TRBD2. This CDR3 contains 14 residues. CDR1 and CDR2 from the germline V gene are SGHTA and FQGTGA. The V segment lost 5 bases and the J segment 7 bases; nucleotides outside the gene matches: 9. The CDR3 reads CASSDGTTGYTQYF. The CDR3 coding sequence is TGTGCCAGCAGCGACGGGACTACCGGGTATACGCAGTATTTT.

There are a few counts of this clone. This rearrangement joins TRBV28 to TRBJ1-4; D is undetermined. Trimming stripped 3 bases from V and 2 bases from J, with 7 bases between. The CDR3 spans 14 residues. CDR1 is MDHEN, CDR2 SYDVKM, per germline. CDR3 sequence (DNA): TGTGCCAGCAGTTTGGGCCAGACTAATGAAAAACTGTTTTTT. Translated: CASSLGQTNEKLFF.

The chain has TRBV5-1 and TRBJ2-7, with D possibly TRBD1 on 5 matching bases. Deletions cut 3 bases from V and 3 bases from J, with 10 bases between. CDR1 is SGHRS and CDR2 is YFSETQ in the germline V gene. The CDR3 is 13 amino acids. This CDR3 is CASSSGQDYEQYF. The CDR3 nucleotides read TGCGCCAGCAGCTCAGGACAAGACTACGAGCAGTACTTC.

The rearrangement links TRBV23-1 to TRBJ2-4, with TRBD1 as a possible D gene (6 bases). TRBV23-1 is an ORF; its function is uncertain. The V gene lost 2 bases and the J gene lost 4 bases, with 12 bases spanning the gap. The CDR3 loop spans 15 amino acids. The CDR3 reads CASSQRRQVKNIQYF. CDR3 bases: TGCGCCAGCAGTCAACGTCGACAGGTTAAAAACATTCAGTACTTC.